These T cell receptor beta chains were read from a single sample in a study of neurological immune-mediated disorders. TCRdb called the 5' RACE reads again in MiXCR, with one record for every CDR3 protein. The repertoire holds 70,000 to 90,000 distinct CDR3 sequences, with 5.5% to 6.5% as singletons. Sequenced sample: PBMCs. The receptors here all came from a woman aged 55-69 years with multiple sclerosis. The CDR3 runs from the conserved cysteine through the conserved F or W. The D gene is left open where the match is weak. Clone size, where shown, is once, few, many, or a class for clones that have expanded.

CAITLMDRYNYEQYF	TGCGCCATCACCTTAATGGACAGGTACAACTACGAGCAGTACTTC	many	TRBD1	TRBV10-1	TRBJ2-7
CASSGLAALNEQFF	TGCGCCAGCAGTGGACTAGCGGCCTTAAATGAGCAGTTCTTC	many	TRBD2	TRBV10-1	TRBJ2-1
CASNPTSGGADTQYF	TGTGCCAGCAACCCGACTAGCGGGGGGGCAGATACGCAGTATTTT	many	TRBD2	TRBV6-1	TRBJ2-3
CASSYSGSRREAFF	TGTGCCAGCAGTTACTCGGGGAGCAGACGTGAAGCTTTCTTT	many	NA	TRBV6-5	TRBJ1-1
CASSQKPEEESSYNSPLHF	TGTGCCAGCAGCCAGAAGCCGGAGGAGGAAAGCTCCTATAATTCACCCCTCCACTTT	NA	NA	TRBV3-1	TRBJ1-6
CASTVLSGLRNTEAFF	TGTGCCAGCACCGTTCTATCGGGGCTAAGGAACACTGAAGCTTTCTTT	many	NA	TRBV12-3/TRBV12-4	TRBJ1-1
CSARDWAGATEAFF	TGCAGTGCTAGAGATTGGGCAGGGGCCACTGAAGCTTTCTTT	many	NA	TRBV20-1	TRBJ1-1
CASSQITSYEQYF	TGCGCCAGCAGCCAGATAACTAGTTACGAGCAGTACTTC	many	NA	TRBV4-1	TRBJ2-7
CASSPTDRDTQYF	TGTGCCAGCAGCCCGACGGACCGAGATACGCAGTATTTT	many	NA	TRBV3-1	TRBJ2-3
CASSLDGAGEPQHF	TGTGCCAGCAGCTTAGACGGTGCAGGTGAGCCCCAGCATTTT	many	NA	TRBV7-2	TRBJ1-5
CAISLQLTGNYGYTF	TGTGCCATCAGCCTACAACTAACAGGGAACTATGGCTACACCTTC	many	NA	TRBV10-3	TRBJ1-2
CASSGEAGTPNPSSYNEQFF	TGTGCCAGCAGCGGAGAGGCCGGGACACCGAACCCGAGCTCCTACAATGAGCAGTTCTTC	many	NA	TRBV7-9	TRBJ2-1
CASSLATSGGQETQYF	TGTGCCAGCAGCTTAGCGACTAGCGGGGGCCAAGAGACCCAGTACTTC	many	TRBD2	TRBV7-2	TRBJ2-5
CASSLVNTGELFF	TGTGCCAGCAGCCTGGTTAACACCGGGGAGCTGTTTTTT	many	NA	TRBV11-2	TRBJ2-2
CASSSTRTGILPQHF	TGTGCCAGCAGCTCAACTCGGACCGGTATTTTGCCCCAGCATTTT	many	NA	TRBV7-2	TRBJ1-5
CATGDSNTGELFF	TGTGCCACCGGGGACAGTAACACCGGGGAGCTGTTTTTT	many	TRBD1	TRBV24-1	TRBJ2-2
CASSGRARSYNEQFF	TGCGCCAGCAGCGGAAGGGCTAGAAGTTACAATGAGCAGTTCTTC	many	NA	TRBV5-1	TRBJ2-1
CASSWLAGVWYF	TGCGCCAGCAGCTGGCTAGCAGGGGTATGGTATTTT	many	NA	TRBV5-1	TRBJ2-3
CASSSGQGASTGELFF	TGTGCCAGCAGCTCGGGACAGGGGGCGTCCACCGGGGAGCTGTTTTTT	many	TRBD1	TRBV11-2	TRBJ2-2
CASSYGTGGIYEQYF	TGTGCCAGCAGCTACGGGACAGGGGGCATTTACGAGCAGTACTTC	many	TRBD1	TRBV7-2	TRBJ2-7
CASSKTPGKNTEAFF	TGTGCCAGCAGTAAGACTCCGGGGAAAAACACTGAAGCTTTCTTT	many	NA	TRBV12-3/TRBV12-4	TRBJ1-1
CASSPHRDTQYF	TGCGCCAGCAGTCCCCACAGGGATACGCAGTATTTT	many	NA	TRBV5-1	TRBJ2-3
CAIRTGGLNTEAFF	TGTGCCATCAGGACGGGGGGTCTGAACACTGAAGCTTTCTTT	many	NA	TRBV10-3	TRBJ1-1
CASSWTLDSIYEQYF	TGTGCCAGCAGCTGGACTCTGGACAGTATCTACGAGCAGTACTTC	many	NA	TRBV27	TRBJ2-7